A selection of T cell receptor beta chains follows, all from one sample in a study of regulatory T cells in long-lasting Graves disease. TCRdb used MiXCR to reprocess the multiplex PCR reads, holding one entry per CDR3 protein. The sample has 400,000 to 500,000 distinct CDR3 sequences, 13% to 15% seen once; the top ten hold over 15%. These data are also associated with another study on T cells in Graves' hyperthyroidism and ophthalmopathy.

This material consisted of peripheral blood mononuclear cells (PBMCs), taken at new diagnosis, from a patient treated with antithyroid drugs. The source is a woman in her forties or fifties with Graves disease. The conserved cysteine and the conserved F or W are not part of the CDR3 here. Fields, in order: CDR3 protein, CDR3 length, V gene.

AISESETANEKLF 13 TRBV10-3
ASSEALGLGETQY 13 TRBV2
ASSAIPSSGTSIGTQY 16 TRBV6-2/TRBV6-3
ASSWDGPTEAF 11 TRBV7-9
ASSPQTGAFYEQY 13 TRBV3-1
ASNHGTDEELF 11 TRBV28
ASNTGIGYT 9 TRBV19
ASSLGGGLEQY 11 TRBV13
ASTTQGEYTGELF 13 TRBV28
ASSSQGVAGEQY 12 TRBV7-8
ASSYLGQPFYEQY 13 TRBV6-9
ASSQGTSGRFYAYEQY 16 TRBV28
ATYSGGTDTQY 11 TRBV19
ASSHGTGGGNEQF 13 TRBV3-1
ASSWDRENSPLH 12 TRBV28
ASSQLVETQY 10 TRBV3-1
ASSYRLAADNEQF 13 TRBV6-2/TRBV6-3
ATSDIQPGGENNEQF 15 TRBV24-1
ASSESGTSGTYTGELS 16 TRBV28